These T cell receptor beta chains were read from a single sample in a study of T cell responses to AZD1222 COVID-19 vaccine. Assay: immunoSEQ multiplex PCR; the TCRdb copy retains only in-frame clones and omits some. The repertoire includes over 100,000 clones, more than 85% of them detected once, and about 2.4% sits in the top ten. This specimen was peripheral blood, taken on day 0 of AZD1222 vaccination. The receptor source for this set is an adult in good health. CDR3s include the opening cysteine and the closing phenylalanine or tryptophan. A D gene is named only where the DNA matches it firmly. Where a row states a size, it is once, few, many or the class of an expanded clone; other rows omit it.

j_call: TRBJ1-1; v_call: TRBV19; clone_size: -; d_call: TRBD1; cdr3_aa: CASSIWPGGPNTEAFF; cdr3_nt: TGTGCCAGTAGTATCTGGCCAGGGGGCCCAAACACTGAAGCTTTCTTT
j_call: TRBJ2-5; v_call: TRBV5-1; clone_size: -; d_call: TRBD2; cdr3_aa: CASRPSGRGGEETQYF; cdr3_nt: TGCGCCAGCAGGCCTAGCGGGAGGGGCGGTGAAGAGACCCAGTACTTC
j_call: TRBJ2-1; v_call: TRBV5-6; clone_size: -; d_call: TRBD1; cdr3_aa: CASSSGTGIRYNEQFF; cdr3_nt: TGTGCCAGCAGTTCCGGGACAGGGATACGGTACAATGAGCAGTTCTTC
j_call: TRBJ1-1; v_call: TRBV10-2; clone_size: -; d_call: TRBD1; cdr3_aa: CASRGTGGFVTEAFF; cdr3_nt: TGCGCCAGCAGGGGGACAGGGGGATTCGTCACTGAAGCTTTCTTT
j_call: TRBJ2-3; v_call: TRBV7-6; clone_size: -; d_call: -; cdr3_aa: CASSLATRGTDTQYF; cdr3_nt: TGTGCCAGCAGCTTAGCGACCAGGGGCACAGATACGCAGTATTTT
j_call: TRBJ1-3; v_call: TRBV28; clone_size: -; d_call: -; cdr3_aa: CASTPNHFDTIYF; cdr3_nt: TGTGCCAGCACTCCCAATCACTTCGACACCATATATTTT
j_call: TRBJ1-5; v_call: TRBV29-1; clone_size: -; d_call: -; cdr3_aa: CSVGVGGSQPQHF; cdr3_nt: TGCAGCGTTGGGGTAGGGGGTTCTCAGCCCCAGCATTTT
j_call: TRBJ2-2; v_call: TRBV27; clone_size: -; d_call: -; cdr3_aa: CASSSLPGTNSGELFF; cdr3_nt: TGTGCCAGCAGTTCACTCCCCGGGACGAATAGCGGGGAGCTGTTTTTT
j_call: TRBJ1-4; v_call: TRBV7-2; clone_size: -; d_call: TRBD1; cdr3_aa: CASSRGDRGGEKLFF; cdr3_nt: TGTGCCAGCAGCAGGGGGGACAGGGGAGGGGAAAAACTGTTTTTT
j_call: TRBJ1-1; v_call: TRBV28; clone_size: -; d_call: TRBD1; cdr3_aa: CASSPLGQGAPEAFF; cdr3_nt: TGTGCCAGCAGTCCCCTAGGACAGGGGGCCCCTGAAGCTTTCTTT
j_call: TRBJ2-7; v_call: TRBV6-5; clone_size: -; d_call: TRBD2; cdr3_aa: CASSYSLAGGGEQYF; cdr3_nt: TGTGCCAGCAGTTACAGCCTAGCGGGAGGGGGCGAGCAGTACTTC
j_call: TRBJ2-5; v_call: TRBV6-2/TRBV6-3; clone_size: -; d_call: -; cdr3_aa: CASSYSQTQYF; cdr3_nt: TGTGCCAGCAGTTACAGCCAGACCCAGTACTTC
j_call: TRBJ2-5; v_call: TRBV18; clone_size: -; d_call: TRBD1; cdr3_aa: CASSPQPAGTGQETQYF; cdr3_nt: TGTGCCAGCTCACCCCAACCCGCAGGGACAGGTCAAGAGACCCAGTACTTC
j_call: TRBJ2-3; v_call: TRBV27; clone_size: -; d_call: -; cdr3_aa: CASSSRLHGDTQYF; cdr3_nt: TGTGCCAGCAGTTCCAGACTTCATGGAGATACGCAGTATTTT
j_call: TRBJ1-3; v_call: TRBV7-9; clone_size: -; d_call: -; cdr3_aa: CASSRTTFSGNTIYF; cdr3_nt: TGTGCCAGCAGCCGCACGACCTTCTCTGGAAACACCATATATTTT
j_call: TRBJ2-3; v_call: TRBV5-1; clone_size: -; d_call: TRBD2; cdr3_aa: CASGSGWAHMGLAGKRADTQYF; cdr3_nt: TGCGCCAGCGGCAGTGGGTGGGCCCACATGGGACTAGCGGGAAAACGGGCAGATACGCAGTATTTT
j_call: TRBJ2-5; v_call: TRBV5-1; clone_size: -; d_call: TRBD2; cdr3_aa: CASSWGRGETQYF; cdr3_nt: TGCGCCAGCAGCTGGGGGAGGGGAGAGACCCAGTACTTC
j_call: TRBJ2-1; v_call: TRBV9; clone_size: -; d_call: TRBD2; cdr3_aa: CASSVGRWEGGNEQFF; cdr3_nt: TGTGCCAGCAGCGTAGGTCGGTGGGAGGGCGGAAATGAGCAGTTCTTC
j_call: TRBJ2-7; v_call: TRBV4-2; clone_size: -; d_call: TRBD2; cdr3_aa: CASSREGGLAGGEQYF; cdr3_nt: TGTGCCAGCAGCCGCGAGGGGGGACTAGCGGGAGGCGAGCAGTACTTC
j_call: TRBJ1-2; v_call: TRBV9; clone_size: -; d_call: -; cdr3_aa: CASSVVDKNYGYTF; cdr3_nt: TGTGCCAGCAGCGTAGTAGACAAAAACTATGGCTACACCTTC
j_call: TRBJ2-2; v_call: TRBV20-1; clone_size: -; d_call: -; cdr3_aa: CSASKTQINSGELFF; cdr3_nt: TGCAGTGCTAGTAAGACCCAAATTAATTCCGGGGAGCTGTTTTTT
j_call: TRBJ2-1; v_call: TRBV4-2; clone_size: -; d_call: TRBD2; cdr3_aa: CASSQSFAGVAGDEQFF; cdr3_nt: TGTGCCAGCAGCCAGAGTTTCGCGGGAGTAGCTGGCGATGAGCAGTTCTTC
j_call: TRBJ2-6; v_call: TRBV30; clone_size: -; d_call: TRBD2; cdr3_aa: CAWSPGGAGANVLTF; cdr3_nt: TGTGCCTGGAGCCCGGGAGGGGCTGGGGCCAACGTCCTGACTTTC
j_call: TRBJ2-7; v_call: TRBV27; clone_size: -; d_call: TRBD2; cdr3_aa: CASRTGLASFGEQYF; cdr3_nt: TGTGCCAGCAGGACAGGACTAGCATCCTTCGGGGAGCAGTACTTC
j_call: TRBJ1-1; v_call: TRBV2; clone_size: -; d_call: -; cdr3_aa: CASSERGSGLNTEAFF; cdr3_nt: TGTGCCAGCAGTGAAAGGGGTTCGGGACTGAACACTGAAGCTTTCTTT
j_call: TRBJ2-1; v_call: TRBV5-1; clone_size: -; d_call: -; cdr3_aa: CASSLEGRARGNEQFF; cdr3_nt: TGCGCCAGCAGCTTGGAGGGCAGGGCCAGGGGCAATGAGCAGTTCTTC
j_call: TRBJ2-3; v_call: TRBV5-1; clone_size: -; d_call: -; cdr3_aa: CASSLAGRPGTDTQYF; cdr3_nt: TGCGCCAGCAGCTTGGCCGGACGCCCGGGAACAGATACGCAGTATTTT
j_call: TRBJ2-1; v_call: TRBV27; clone_size: few; d_call: TRBD2; cdr3_aa: CASSFGREPPYNEQFF; cdr3_nt: TGTGCCAGCAGTTTCGGGCGGGAGCCCCCCTACAATGAGCAGTTCTTC
j_call: TRBJ1-5; v_call: TRBV10-3; clone_size: -; d_call: -; cdr3_aa: CAISESLAGNQPQHF; cdr3_nt: TGTGCCATCAGCGAGTCACTTGCGGGGAATCAGCCCCAGCATTTT
j_call: TRBJ1-3; v_call: TRBV19; clone_size: few; d_call: -; cdr3_aa: CASRAASSGNTIYF; cdr3_nt: TGTGCCTCCCGGGCCGCCAGCTCTGGAAACACCATATATTTT
j_call: TRBJ1-3; v_call: TRBV29-1; clone_size: -; d_call: -; cdr3_aa: CSAGHADSGNTIYF; cdr3_nt: TGCAGCGCCGGACACGCCGACTCTGGAAACACCATATATTTT
j_call: TRBJ2-2; v_call: TRBV2; clone_size: -; d_call: -; cdr3_aa: CASSEAGELFF; cdr3_nt: TGTGCCAGCAGTGAGGCCGGGGAGCTGTTTTTT
j_call: TRBJ2-3; v_call: TRBV5-1; clone_size: -; d_call: TRBD2; cdr3_aa: CASSLSASGRTDTQYF; cdr3_nt: TGCGCCAGCAGCCTCTCGGCTAGCGGGCGGACAGATACGCAGTATTTT
j_call: TRBJ2-7; v_call: TRBV29-1; clone_size: -; d_call: TRBD1; cdr3_aa: CSVEKDRGYEQYF; cdr3_nt: TGCAGCGTTGAAAAGGACAGGGGCTACGAGCAGTACTTC
j_call: TRBJ1-2; v_call: TRBV27; clone_size: -; d_call: -; cdr3_aa: CASSLVGQKMYGYTF; cdr3_nt: TGTGCCAGCAGTTTGGTTGGGCAGAAAATGTACGGCTACACCTTC
j_call: TRBJ2-7; v_call: TRBV3-1/TRBV3-2; clone_size: -; d_call: -; cdr3_aa: CASSHQRLRAYEQYF; cdr3_nt: TGTGCCAGCAGCCACCAAAGGCTCCGGGCTTACGAGCAGTACTTC
j_call: TRBJ2-1; v_call: TRBV11-2; clone_size: -; d_call: -; cdr3_aa: CASSTYNEQFF; cdr3_nt: TGTGCCAGCAGCACCTACAATGAGCAGTTCTTC
j_call: TRBJ1-3; v_call: TRBV28; clone_size: -; d_call: -; cdr3_aa: CASSLRQGINTIYF; cdr3_nt: TGTGCCAGCAGTTTACGGCAGGGGATAAACACCATATATTTT
j_call: TRBJ2-7; v_call: TRBV6-6; clone_size: -; d_call: -; cdr3_aa: CASRPEQGVYEQYF; cdr3_nt: TGTGCCAGCAGGCCAGAGCAGGGAGTCTACGAGCAGTACTTC
j_call: TRBJ1-2; v_call: TRBV4-1; clone_size: -; d_call: -; cdr3_aa: CASSQGEISGGLGYGYTF; cdr3_nt: TGCGCCAGCAGCCAAGGAGAGATATCCGGAGGGCTCGGCTATGGCTACACCTTC
j_call: TRBJ2-1; v_call: TRBV6-4; clone_size: -; d_call: TRBD2; cdr3_aa: CASSALAGGGNEQFF; cdr3_nt: TGTGCCAGCAGCGCCTTGGCGGGAGGAGGCAATGAGCAGTTCTTC
j_call: TRBJ2-5; v_call: TRBV12-3/TRBV12-4; clone_size: -; d_call: -; cdr3_aa: CASSLRGETQYF; cdr3_nt: TGTGCCAGCAGTTTAAGGGGGGAGACCCAGTACTTC
j_call: TRBJ2-1; v_call: TRBV2; clone_size: -; d_call: -; cdr3_aa: CASSLGRGIGEQFF; cdr3_nt: TGTGCCAGCAGTCTCGGTAGGGGGATAGGTGAGCAGTTCTTC
j_call: TRBJ2-1; v_call: TRBV7-2; clone_size: -; d_call: TRBD2; cdr3_aa: CASIPLAGGYNEQFF; cdr3_nt: TGTGCCAGCATCCCACTAGCGGGAGGGTACAATGAGCAGTTCTTC
j_call: TRBJ1-3; v_call: TRBV9; clone_size: -; d_call: -; cdr3_aa: CASSVGGVGAGNTIYF; cdr3_nt: TGTGCCAGCAGCGTAGGGGGAGTTGGGGCTGGAAACACCATATATTTT
j_call: TRBJ1-1; v_call: TRBV7-8; clone_size: -; d_call: TRBD1; cdr3_aa: CASSLTGQGTEAFF; cdr3_nt: TGTGCCAGCAGCTTAACGGGACAGGGAACTGAAGCTTTCTTT
j_call: TRBJ1-6; v_call: TRBV10-3; clone_size: -; d_call: TRBD1; cdr3_aa: CAIRGGTAASPLHF; cdr3_nt: TGTGCCATCAGGGGGGGGACAGCCGCTTCACCCCTCCACTTT
j_call: TRBJ2-7; v_call: TRBV10-1; clone_size: -; d_call: TRBD1; cdr3_aa: CASSGGQGGVEQYF; cdr3_nt: TGCGCCAGCAGTGGGGGACAGGGGGGTGTGGAGCAGTACTTC
j_call: TRBJ1-1; v_call: TRBV30; clone_size: -; d_call: -; cdr3_aa: CAWSVFLGTEAFF; cdr3_nt: TGTGCCTGGAGTGTGTTTCTTGGGACTGAAGCTTTCTTT
j_call: TRBJ2-1; v_call: TRBV6-6; clone_size: -; d_call: TRBD2; cdr3_aa: CASAGEGSYNEQFF; cdr3_nt: TGTGCCAGTGCTGGGGAGGGTTCCTACAATGAGCAGTTCTTC